These 16 T cell receptor beta chains were sequenced from one sample in a study of blood T cell repertoires in COVID-19. Using immunoSEQ multiplex PCR, the repertoire was profiled, and TCRdb retains in-frame clones only, with some absent. Of 150,000 or so clones listed, 88% were seen once; the top ten hold about 2.5%. Sequencing used peripheral blood. These receptors all stem from a woman in her 70s with acute or convalescent COVID-19.

The V and J genes are TRBV7-2 and TRBJ1-1; TRBD1 matches 8 bases. This CDR3 has 15 residues. J gave up 0 bases and V 5 bases, and 5 bases lay outside the gene matches. The germline V gene has CDR1 SGHTA and CDR2 FQGNSA. The CDR3 DNA follows: TGTGCCAGCAGCCCAAGGACAGGGATGAACACTGAAGCTTTCTTT. Translating it yields CASSPRTGMNTEAFF.

The genes are TRBV10-2 and TRBJ2-3; possibly TRBD2 for D (6 bases). Trimming shortened V by 9 bases and J by 0 bases, and 13 bases separated the two germline ends. CDR1 is WSHSY and CDR2 is SAAADI in the germline V gene. CDR3 length: 14 residues. The DNA for the CDR3 is TGCGCCAGTCGCGCCGGGACTAGCACAGATACGCAGTATTTT. Its protein is CASRAGTSTDTQYF.

The V call is TRBV27, the J call TRBJ1-1; maybe TRBD1 (6 bases). The ends were cut back, 0 bases at V and 0 bases at J, with 8 bases in the middle. The CDR3 extends over 15 amino acids. Germline loops: CDR1 MNHEY, CDR2 SMNVEV (reference sequence). The CDR3 spells CASSLSAGVNTEAFF. CDR3 bases: TGTGCCAGCAGTTTATCGGCAGGGGTGAACACTGAAGCTTTCTTT.

This clone was detected only a few times. The rearrangement links TRBV18 to TRBJ2-2; tentatively, D is TRBD2 (6 bases). The ends were cut back, 0 bases at V and 3 bases at J, with 8 bases in the middle. The CDR3 sequence is 15 residues long. Germline CDR1 KGHSH, CDR2 LQKENI. The CDR3 region is CASSPPGLDTGELFF. The CDR3 DNA is TGTGCCAGCTCACCACCGGGACTTGACACCGGGGAGCTGTTTTTT.

J is TRBJ1-1 and V is TRBV11-2; no clear D. V dropped 0 bases and J dropped 6 bases, with 11 bases sitting between them. The CDR3 has 14 residues. The germline V gene encodes CDR1 SGHAT and CDR2 FQNNGV. The CDR3 nucleotides read TGTGCCAGCAGCTTAGATAGGCAGGTCTCTGAAGCTTTCTTT. Residues: CASSLDRQVSEAFF.

V and J are TRBV6-2 or TRBV6-3 and TRBJ1-1; a weak D match, TRBD1 (6 bases). The V end was cut by 0 bases, the J end by 6 bases, with 14 bases between. Germline CDR1 is MNHEY and CDR2 is SVGEGT. The CDR3 covers 15 residues. CDR3 coding DNA: TGTGCCAGCAGTTACTCGGGGGCAGGGGTTGCTGAAGCTTTCTTT. This translates into CASSYSGAGVAEAFF.

This clone occurred a few times. V and J are TRBV10-3 and TRBJ2-7; D is possibly TRBD2 (6 bases). From germline, CDR1 is ENHRY and CDR2 SYGVKD. V lost 4 bases and J lost 7, with 14 bases in between. CDR3 size: 13 residues. Written as DNA, the CDR3 is TGTGCCATCAGTGGGGGTCGGGGAGGTGAGCAGTACTTC. It codes for CAISGGRGGEQYF.

The rearrangement uses TRBV18 and TRBJ2-7; 11 bases fit TRBD2. This CDR3 is built from 16 residues. Trimming took 6 bases from V and 4 from J; bases not matched to a gene: 11. CDR1 is KGHSH and CDR2 is LQKENI in the germline V gene. The CDR3 sequence is CASSPGPSGGLYEQYF. CDR3 DNA sequence: TGTGCCAGCTCCCCCGGCCCTAGCGGGGGGTTGTACGAGCAGTACTTC.

This clone was counted only a few times. This chain links TRBV19 with TRBJ1-5, with D tentatively TRBD1 (6 bases). V lost 2 bases and J lost 7, with 15 bases in between. Germline V CDR1 and CDR2: LNHDA, SQIVND (reference sequence). The CDR3 spans 15 residues. The CDR3: CASSILGQIDQPQHF. Written as DNA, the CDR3 is TGTGCCAGTAGTATACTTGGACAGATTGACCAGCCCCAGCATTTT. Filled out from reference TRBV19 and TRBJ1-5, the complete variable domain reads DGGITQSPKYLFRKEGQNVTLSCEQNLNHDAMYWYRQDPGQGLRLIYYSQIVNDFQKGDIAEGYSVSREKKESFPLTVTSAQKNPTAFYLCASSILGQIDQPQHFGDGTRLSIL.

This clone was seen a handful of times. The CDR3 loop is CASSLEANSNQPQHF. DNA of the CDR3: TGTGCCAGCAGCTTAGAAGCTAATAGCAATCAGCCCCAGCATTTT. The V call is TRBV7-2, the J call TRBJ1-5; D is undetermined. CDR3 length: 15 amino acids. V lost 1 base to trimming and J lost 0 bases, with 7 bases between them. Germline V gene sequence: CDR1 SGHTA, CDR2 FQGNSA. Looking up the rest from reference TRBV7-2 and TRBJ1-5 gives the full variable domain: GAGVSQSPSNKVTEKGKDVELRCDPISGHTALYWYRQSLGQGLEFLIYFQGNSAPDKSGLPSDRFSAERTGGSVSTLTIQRTQQEDSAVYLCASSLEANSNQPQHFGDGTRLSIL.

This rearrangement joins TRBV5-1 to TRBJ2-5; unclear D gene. The CDR3 contains 15 residues. Trimming removed 1 base at V and 0 bases at J, with 10 bases between. The V gene's germline CDR1 is SGHRS and CDR2 YFSETQ. This CDR3 is CASSLMGSHQETQYF. DNA for the CDR3: TGCGCCAGCAGCTTGATGGGCTCCCACCAAGAGACCCAGTACTTC.

The chain couples TRBV5-1 to TRBJ2-1; 11 bases agree with TRBD2. The V and J ends lost 0 bases and 9 bases, in that order; junction bases with no gene match: 8. The CDR3 contains 16 residues. Per germline, CDR1 SGHRS and CDR2 YFSETQ. The CDR3 nucleotides are TGCGCCAGCAGCTTGGCCCTTAGCGGGGGGGCCGTTGAGCAGTTCTTC. It specifies CASSLALSGGAVEQFF.

This rearrangement joins TRBV5-1 to TRBJ2-1; 8 bases are a match to TRBD2. The V segment lost 4 bases and the J segment 6 bases; nucleotides outside the gene matches: 9. CDR3 length: 15 residues. Per germline, CDR1 SGHRS and CDR2 YFSETQ. The CDR3 loop reads CASSMGLVSINEQFF. In DNA form, the CDR3 reads TGCGCCAGCAGCATGGGACTAGTGAGTATCAATGAGCAGTTCTTC.

The chain uses TRBV6-5 and TRBJ1-1, with 8 bases that match TRBD1. The V segment lost 2 bases and the J segment 1 base; nucleotides outside the gene matches: 6. CDR1 MNHEY and CDR2 SVGAGI come from the germline V gene. CDR3 length: 16 residues. The CDR3 DNA is TGTGCCAGCAGTTACCGGGCAGGGGGCTGGAACACTGAAGCTTTCTTT. Its translation is CASSYRAGGWNTEAFF.

This clone was seen just once. The V gene is TRBV29-1, the J gene TRBJ2-4, with D possibly being TRBD2 (6 bases). V was trimmed by 4 bases and J by 6 bases, leaving 16 bases between them. Germline V gene lookup returns CDR1 SQVTM and CDR2 ANQGSEA. This CDR3 spans 14 amino acids. CDR3 sequence: CSVGGGDHVNIQYF. In nucleotides, the CDR3 is TGCAGCGTTGGCGGCGGGGATCACGTAAACATTCAGTACTTC.

This clone appeared a single time. V and J are TRBV6-5 and TRBJ2-4; 8 bases are shared with TRBD1. Germline V gene sequence: CDR1 MNHEY, CDR2 SVGAGI. Trimming cost V 6 bases and J 4 bases; bases outside gene matches: 8. The CDR3 totals 15 residues. CDR3: CASRAYGQGKNIQYF. The CDR3, as DNA: TGTGCCAGCAGGGCCTACGGACAGGGTAAAAACATTCAGTACTTC.